A selection of T cell receptor beta chains follows, all from one sample in a study of shared clonotypes between healthy human individuals. Clones were read by immunoSEQ multiplex PCR, and TCRdb kept only the in-frame ones, dropping some. The table records about 1.1 million clones, 70% to 85% of them present only once. Source material: memory CD4+ T cells from PBMCs. Receptors were obtained from a man younger than 30 in good health. Some clones in this sample may be carry-over from other donors' samples. Each CDR3 is given with its conserved first and last residue. A D gene is named only where the DNA matches it firmly. Clone size is given for some rows only: seen once, a few or many times, or a class if the clone is expanded.

j_gene	abundance	v_gene	d_gene	CDR3aa	CDR3nt
TRBJ1-1	NA	TRBV30	NA	CAWSVLMNTEAFF	TGTGCCTGGAGTGTACTGATGAACACTGAAGCTTTCTTT
TRBJ2-1	NA	TRBV4-1	TRBD2	CASSIPGTSNEQFF	TGCGCCAGCAGCATCCCCGGGACTAGCAATGAGCAGTTCTTC
TRBJ2-7	many	TRBV28	TRBD2	CASTPAGVDTYEQYF	TGTGCCAGCACCCCAGCGGGAGTGGATACCTACGAGCAGTACTTC
TRBJ2-1	NA	TRBV11-3	NA	CASSFDGQYNEQFF	TGTGCCAGCAGCTTTGACGGACAATACAATGAGCAGTTCTTC
TRBJ2-7	NA	TRBV7-3	NA	CASSLHRVGEQYF	TGTGCCAGCAGCTTACACAGGGTTGGCGAGCAGTACTTC
TRBJ2-3	NA	TRBV7-2	NA	CASSSRMADTQYF	TGTGCCAGCAGCTCCCGAATGGCAGATACGCAGTATTTT
TRBJ2-7	NA	TRBV19	TRBD1	CASSLQPGTGTYEQYF	TGTGCCAGTAGTCTCCAGCCCGGGACAGGCACCTACGAGCAGTACTTC
TRBJ2-2	NA	TRBV28	NA	CATQWGNTGELFF	TGTGCCACCCAATGGGGTAACACCGGGGAGCTGTTTTTT
TRBJ2-1	NA	TRBV9	NA	CASSPRTNNYNEQFF	TGTGCCAGCAGCCCACGGACTAATAATTACAATGAGCAGTTCTTC
TRBJ2-5	NA	TRBV4-2	NA	CASSLRGVAEGYQETQYF	TGTGCCAGCAGCCTTAGGGGGGTAGCGGAGGGGTACCAAGAGACCCAGTACTTC
TRBJ2-1	NA	TRBV5-1	NA	CASSMDRGSNEQFF	TGCGCCAGCAGCATGGACCGCGGGTCAAATGAGCAGTTCTTC
TRBJ2-7	NA	TRBV2	TRBD2	CASSDTSGEPYEQYF	TGTGCCAGCAGTGATACTAGCGGGGAGCCCTACGAGCAGTACTTC
TRBJ2-1	NA	TRBV25-1	TRBD2	CASSEPPLAGDNYEQFF	TGTGCCAGCAGTGAACCTCCTCTAGCGGGAGATAACTATGAGCAGTTCTTC
TRBJ1-2	NA	TRBV19	NA	CASSGAIPTNYGYTF	TGTGCCAGTAGTGGCGCCATCCCGACTAACTATGGCTACACCTTC
TRBJ2-1	NA	TRBV27	NA	CASSLLDAGRNNEQFF	TGTGCCAGCAGTTTATTGGATGCGGGAAGAAACAATGAGCAGTTCTTC
TRBJ2-5	many	TRBV10-3	TRBD2	CAIPGSGSGETQYF	TGTGCCATCCCAGGAAGCGGGAGCGGAGAGACCCAGTACTTC
TRBJ2-3	NA	TRBV6-5	NA	CASRNGRNLEYF	TGTGCCAGCAGAAACGGGAGAAACTTGGAGTATTTT
TRBJ2-1	NA	TRBV4-1	NA	CASSRPGGGPRDNEQFF	TGCGCCAGCAGCAGACCCGGTGGAGGGCCAAGGGACAATGAGCAGTTCTTC
TRBJ2-5	once	TRBV6-1	NA	CASRIGETQYF	TGTGCCAGCAGGATAGGAGAGACCCAGTACTTC
TRBJ2-7	few	TRBV6-6	NA	CASSQRHGVYEQYF	TGTGCCAGCAGTCAGCGACATGGGGTGTACGAGCAGTACTTC
TRBJ1-1	NA	TRBV28	TRBD1	CASRATGLNTEAFF	TGTGCCAGCAGGGCGACAGGGTTGAACACTGAAGCTTTCTTT
TRBJ2-1	NA	TRBV30	TRBD2	CAWSPLAGASEQFF	TGTGCCTGGAGTCCCCTAGCGGGAGCTTCTGAGCAGTTCTTC
TRBJ1-5	NA	TRBV5-8	NA	CASSSGVGYSNQPQHF	TGTGCCAGCAGCTCGGGGGTGGGTTATAGCAATCAGCCCCAGCATTTT
TRBJ2-1	few	TRBV30	TRBD2	CAWNSGLAGGGDEQFF	TGTGCCTGGAATTCGGGACTAGCGGGAGGGGGGGATGAGCAGTTCTTC
TRBJ2-7	NA	TRBV4-1	NA	CASSQAGQRREQYF	TGCGCCAGCAGCCAAGCTGGACAGCGCCGCGAGCAGTACTTC